This TCR beta chain was sequenced in a study of a mutant IDH1 vaccine in newly diagnosed glioma. Germline lookup yields CDR1 SEHNR and CDR2 FQNEAQ (reference sequence). The V and J ends lost 2 bases and 1 base, in that order; junction bases with no gene match: 6. CDR3 length: 16 residues. Concerning this clone itself: The antigen is unknown.

Clones were read by immunoSEQ multiplex PCR, and TCRdb kept only the in-frame ones, dropping some. The sample includes roughly 42,000 clones, 80% to 90% of them seen just once. The sample's time point: week 5, during vaccination. In the vaccine, a single dose held 300 ug of the mutant IDH1 20-mer peptide, along with topical imiquimod. This receptor was taken from a man aged 40-55 years with glioma. The chain has TRBV7-9 and TRBJ2-3; 7 nucleotides match TRBD2. The sample here was PBMCs, taken from a glioma patient whose treatment included an IDH1 peptide vaccine. CDR3 in amino acids: CASSLRRERGTDTQYF. The CDR3 DNA reads TGTGCCAGCAGCTTAAGGCGGGAGAGGGGCACAGATACGCAGTATTTT. The whole variable domain, remainder taken from reference TRBV7-9 and TRBJ2-3, is DTGVSQNPRHKITKRGQNVTFRCDPISEHNRLYWYRQTLGQGPEFLTYFQNEAQLEKSRLLSDRFSAERPKGSFSTLEIQRTEQGDSAMYLCASSLRRERGTDTQYFGPGTRLTVL.